This entry lists 24 T cell receptor beta chains sequenced from one sample in a study of identical twins. From the 5' RACE reads, TCRdb called clonotypes with MiXCR, one entry per CDR3 protein. This sample has some 500,000 distinct CDR3 sequences, with about 20% found just once. This sample also belongs to another study, concerning T cells expressing NK-cell markers.

Material for sequencing was CD4+ T cells sorted from blood. Source of these receptors: a woman younger than 30 in good health.

The chain links TRBV12-5 to TRBJ2-5; D not certain. The V gene lost 6 bases and the J gene lost 5 bases, with 7 bases spanning the gap. The CDR3 runs 11 residues. Germline lookup yields CDR1 LGHNT and CDR2 FRNRAP. This chain's CDR3 is CASGLRETQYF. The CDR3, as DNA: TGTGCTAGTGGCCTGCGGGAGACCCAGTACTTC.

The chain couples TRBV3-1 to TRBJ2-5; D is perhaps TRBD1 or TRBD2 (5 bases each). The germline V and J ends were trimmed by 5 bases and 2 bases, with 18 bases remaining between them. This CDR3 has 16 amino acids. Looked up from germline, CDR1 is LGHDT and CDR2 is YNNKEL (reference sequence). The CDR3 loop is CASSFRDAQWQETQYF. The CDR3 nucleotides read TGTGCCAGCAGCTTCCGGGACGCCCAGTGGCAAGAGACCCAGTACTTC.

This clonotype occurred a few times. The chain uses TRBV20-1 and TRBJ2-2; 11 bases fit TRBD2. V trimming: 4 bases; J trimming: 4 bases; junction bases outside the gene matches: 11. Germline assignment: CDR1 DFQATT and CDR2 SNEGSKA (reference sequence). The CDR3 extends over 17 amino acids. The CDR3 spells CSAILATGTSGTGELFF. The CDR3 coding sequence is TGCAGTGCTATCTTGGCTACCGGGACTAGCGGCACCGGGGAGCTGTTTTTT.

The table lists this clonotype with a few counts. The gene calls are TRBV20-1 and TRBJ1-2; D might be TRBD1 (6 bases). V was pared by 3 bases and J by 5 bases, with 10 bases between. The length of the CDR3 is 12 residues. Germline V CDR1 and CDR2: DFQATT, SNEGSKA (reference sequence). The CDR3 nucleotides read TGCAGTGCTAGTCCCCAGGGGTATGGCTACACCTTC. Translated, it gives CSASPQGYGYTF.

This clonotype was found many times. The chain carries TRBV7-3 and TRBJ2-5; D gene uncertain. The CDR3 has 13 amino acids. V lost 1 base, J lost 3 bases, and 6 bases lay in between. Per the germline V gene, CDR1 is SGHTA and CDR2 is FQGTGA. CDR3 in DNA: TGTGCCAGCAGCTTAATCCGGGAAGAGACCCAGTACTTC. Its translation: CASSLIREETQYF.

This chain connects TRBV12-3 or TRBV12-4 to TRBJ2-1, with D unclear. V lost 3 bases and J 15 bases, leaving 18 bases between the germline ends. The CDR3 runs to 13 residues. The CDR3 DNA reads TGTGCCAGCAGTTTTTTAAGTGGCCTCACAAGGTTCTTC. Translation: CASSFLSGLTRFF.

This clonotype was seen a handful of times. As DNA, the CDR3 is TGTGCCAGCAGCTTGGCAGACCCCTGGGTGCCCTACGAGCAGTACTTC. Translating gives CASSLADPWVPYEQYF. This rearrangement joins TRBV5-6 to TRBJ2-7; no reliable D call. The CDR3 is 16 residues long. The V gene lost 0 bases and the J gene lost 2 bases, with 15 bases spanning the gap. CDR1 SGHDT and CDR2 YYEEEE come from the germline V gene.

The V call is TRBV20-1, the J call TRBJ1-3; 10 bases agree with TRBD1. The CDR3 has 12 residues. Germline CDR1 reads DFQATT; CDR2 reads SNEGSKA (reference sequence). Germline trimming cut 6 bases from V and 6 bases from J; bases unmatched to any gene: 2. The CDR3 here is CSAGTGENTIYF. The CDR3 coding sequence is TGCAGTGCCGGGACAGGGGAAAACACCATATATTTT.

Turning to this clonotype: Compared with germline, one end of the junction differs, possibly owing to a read error. This rearrangement joins TRBV7-2 to TRBJ2-3, with 7 bases matching TRBD2. Germline lookup yields CDR1 SGHTA and CDR2 FQGNSA. The CDR3 contains 11 residues. Written as DNA, the CDR3 is TGTGCTAGCAGGGCGGGGGTCGGGCAGTATTTT. Its translation: CASRAGVGQYF.

This chain links TRBV28 with TRBJ2-7, with D perhaps being TRBD1 or TRBD2 (6 bases each). Trimming stripped 3 bases from V and 0 bases from J, with 15 bases between. CDR3 length: 16 residues. Looked up from germline, CDR1 is MDHEN and CDR2 is SYDVKM. The CDR3 reads CASSFRGRSASYEQYF. CDR3 nucleotides: TGTGCCAGCAGTTTTCGGGGGCGTTCTGCCTCCTACGAGCAGTACTTC.

There are a few counts of this clonotype. The rearrangement uses TRBV10-1 and TRBJ2-1; the match to TRBD1 covers 8 bases. CDR1 and CDR2 (germline): WNHNN, SYGVQD (reference sequence). CDR3 length equals 15 residues. With 2 bases clipped from V and 6 bases from J, the junction kept 6 bases outside the gene matches. In nucleotides, the CDR3 is TGCGCCAGCAGTGAGGGACAGGGAGGTCGCAATGAGCAGTTCTTC. Encoded protein: CASSEGQGGRNEQFF.

For the CDR3, the DNA is TGCGCCAGCAGCTTGGGGGGGATAGCCTCTTACAATGAGCAGTTCTTC. Amino acids: CASSLGGIASYNEQFF. The V call is TRBV5-1, the J call TRBJ2-1, with D perhaps matching TRBD1 or TRBD2 (5 bases each). The V and J ends lost 0 bases and 4 bases respectively, with 14 bases between them. The germline CDR1 and CDR2 sequences are SGHRS and YFSETQ. The CDR3 has 16 residues.

This clonotype was recorded a few times. The gene calls are TRBV7-6 and TRBJ2-7; the D gene is possibly TRBD2 (6 bases). Germline V lookup: CDR1 SGHVS, CDR2 FNYEAQ. CDR3 size: 14 residues. V shed 5 bases and J shed 1 base, with 12 bases lying between them. CDR3 coding DNA: TGTGCCAGCAGCCCCCAGGAGGGATCCTACGAGCAGTACTTC. This gives the protein CASSPQEGSYEQYF.

Only a few counts were recorded for this clonotype. J is TRBJ1-3 and V is TRBV6-1, with 9 bases identical to TRBD1. The germline gives CDR1 MNHNS, CDR2 SASEGT. The CDR3 runs to 15 residues. The V gene end was trimmed by 5 bases and the J gene end by 2 bases; junction bases not matched to a gene: 4. CDR3 sequence: CASSRTGGTGNTIYF. For the CDR3, the DNA is TGTGCCAGCAGTCGAACAGGGGGCACTGGAAACACCATATATTTT.

The rearrangement uses TRBV12-3 or TRBV12-4 and TRBJ1-2; possible D gene TRBD1, 5 bases. The CDR3 is made up of 17 amino acids. Trimming pared 5 bases from V and 2 bases from J, leaving 21 bases between. Written as DNA, the CDR3 is TGTGCCAGCAGTCCACAGACCGGGGGTTCAGGCAACTATGGCTACACCTTC. This encodes CASSPQTGGSGNYGYTF.

This clonotype was seen a single time. The chain is built from TRBV5-1 and TRBJ2-3; 9 bases align to TRBD1. Trimming at V came to 4 bases and at J to 4 bases, leaving 19 bases not matched to a gene. This CDR3 comprises 19 residues. Germline CDR1 and CDR2: SGHRS and YFSETQ. The CDR3 loop is CASSVGNVRQGGLADTQYF. The CDR3 coding sequence is TGCGCCAGCAGCGTGGGGAACGTACGACAGGGGGGTCTAGCAGATACGCAGTATTTT.

The chain is built from TRBV20-1 and TRBJ1-1; 8 nucleotides agree with TRBD1. Germline CDR1 and CDR2: DFQATT and SNEGSKA (reference sequence). The CDR3 extends over 16 amino acids. With 2 bases clipped from V and 11 bases from J, the junction kept 19 bases outside the gene matches. The CDR3 DNA sequence: TGCAGTGCTAGACCCCTCCCAGGGACAGGCCTTGTGGGGGCTTTCTTT. The encoded protein is CSARPLPGTGLVGAFF.

This clonotype came up a few times. CDR3: CASSYRTFTDTQYF. The CDR3 DNA sequence: TGTGCCAGCAGTTATCGGACCTTCACAGATACGCAGTATTTT. The chain is built from TRBV6-5 and TRBJ2-3, with D unclear. Per germline, CDR1 MNHEY and CDR2 SVGAGI. The CDR3 spans 14 residues. V gave up 3 bases and J gave up 2 bases, with 9 bases separating them.

The V and J genes are TRBV7-8 and TRBJ2-3, with 12 positions matching TRBD2. The CDR3 sequence is 16 residues long. The germline CDR1 and CDR2 sequences are SGHVS and FQNEAQ. Unmatched junction bases numbered 8, after V lost 4 bases and J lost 6 bases. CDR3 loop: CASSYWTSGMGDTQYF. In nucleotides, the CDR3 is TGTGCCAGCAGCTATTGGACTAGCGGGATGGGGGATACGCAGTATTTT. Based on the CDR3 plus reference TRBV7-8 and TRBJ2-3, the full variable domain is GAGVSQSPRYKVAKRGQDVALRCDPISGHVSLFWYQQALGQGPEFLTYFQNEAQLDKSGLPSDRFFAERPEGSVSTLKIQRTQQEDSAVYLCASSYWTSGMGDTQYFGPGTRLTVL.

The chain combines TRBV7-9 with TRBJ2-7; D is unresolved. The ends were cut back, 10 bases at V and 0 bases at J, with 13 bases in the middle. The germline gives CDR1 SEHNR, CDR2 FQNEAQ (reference sequence). The CDR3 has 13 residues. The CDR3 sequence: CATSVGNSYEQYF. Written as DNA, the CDR3 is TGTGCCACCAGTGTCGGCAACTCCTACGAGCAGTACTTC.

This clonotype was observed a handful of times. The chain uses TRBV25-1 and TRBJ2-2; D might be TRBD1 (6 bases). V dropped 3 bases and J dropped 9 bases, with 11 bases sitting between them. Germline CDR1 and CDR2: MGHDK and SYGVNS. This CDR3 has 13 residues. In DNA, the CDR3 is TGTGCCAGCAGTGAGTTACAGGGAAGGGAGCTGTTTTTT. Translation: CASSELQGRELFF. Full variable domain (remainder filled in from reference TRBV25-1 and TRBJ2-2): EADIYQTPRYLVIGTGKKITLECSQTMGHDKMYWYQQDPGMELHLIHYSYGVNSTEKGDLSSESTVSRIRTEHFPLTLESARPSHTSQYLCASSELQGRELFFGEGSRLTVL.

The CDR3, as DNA: TGTGCCAGCAGCTTCAACCTAGATACGCAGTATTTT. This gives the protein CASSFNLDTQYF. V gene TRBV7-2 combines with J gene TRBJ2-3; unclear D gene. CDR1 is SGHTA and CDR2 is FQGNSA in the germline V gene. The CDR3 length is 12 residues. Trimming pared 3 bases from V and 5 bases from J, leaving 6 bases between. Variable domain in full (rest from reference TRBV7-2 and TRBJ2-3): GAGVSQSPSNKVTEKGKDVELRCDPISGHTALYWYRQSLGQGLEFLIYFQGNSAPDKSGLPSDRFSAERTGGSVSTLTIQRTQQEDSAVYLCASSFNLDTQYFGPGTRLTVL.

This clonotype was counted only a few times. The V gene is TRBV20-1, the J gene TRBJ2-2; 7 bases line up with TRBD1. The CDR3 spans 14 residues. Germline CDR1 is DFQATT and CDR2 is SNEGSKA (reference sequence). The trim removed 4 bases at V and 4 bases at J, leaving 6 bases unmatched. The CDR3 sequence is CSAKRGPSTGELFF. CDR3 in DNA: TGCAGTGCTAAAAGGGGGCCGAGCACCGGGGAGCTGTTTTTT.

CDR3 bases: TGTGCCAGCAGCTCCGGACAGGGGAAGGGTGGCTACACCTTC. Translation gives CASSSGQGKGGYTF. This chain joins TRBV7-9 and TRBJ1-2; 9 bases agree with TRBD1. V shed 4 bases, J shed 7 bases, and the junction held 7 bases outside the gene matches. CDR1 is SEHNR, CDR2 FQNEAQ, per germline (reference sequence). The CDR3 is made up of 14 amino acids.